This entry describes one T cell receptor (beta chain). Next came a second PCR, run for roughly 6 to 11 cycles, which used a sample-barcoded 5' primer along with a J-beta primer mix. In TCRdb, the 5' RACE reads were re-called with MiXCR into one record per CDR3 protein. This sample has over a million distinct CDR3 sequences, with 42% found just once. The sample originates from a study of blood T cells in healthy people across ages. V shed 0 bases and J 0 bases; nucleotides not matched to a gene: 2. The CDR3 contains 16 residues. The germline CDR1 and CDR2 sequences are SGDLS and YYNGEE. The sequenced material came from blood. The chain links TRBV9 to TRBJ1-5; 8 positions match TRBD1. This sequence was found in a woman in her late teens or twenties in good health. The CDR3 DNA follows: TGTGCCAGCAGCGTAGAGACAGGGGTTAGCAATCAGCCCCAGCATTTT. Protein sequence: CASSVETGVSNQPQHF.